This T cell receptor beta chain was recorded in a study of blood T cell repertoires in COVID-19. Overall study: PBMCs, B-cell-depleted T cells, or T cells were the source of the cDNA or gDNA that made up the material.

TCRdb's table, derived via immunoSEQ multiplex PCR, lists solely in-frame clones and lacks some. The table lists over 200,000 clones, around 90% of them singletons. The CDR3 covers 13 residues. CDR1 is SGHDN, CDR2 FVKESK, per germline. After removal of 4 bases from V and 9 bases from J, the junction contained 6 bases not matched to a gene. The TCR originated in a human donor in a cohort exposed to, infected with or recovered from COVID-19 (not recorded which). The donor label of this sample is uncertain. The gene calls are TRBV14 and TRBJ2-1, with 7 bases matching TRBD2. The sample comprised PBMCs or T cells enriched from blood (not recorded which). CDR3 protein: CASSPGLEGEQFF. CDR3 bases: TGTGCCAGCAGCCCCGGACTAGAGGGTGAGCAGTTCTTC.